The 21 T cell receptor beta chains below all came from one sample that was sequenced in a study of T cells after posttransplantation cyclophosphamide. Libraries were prepared by immunoSEQ multiplex PCR; TCRdb keeps only in-frame clonotypes and omits some of them. The data contain about 28,000 clones, just over 85% of them seen just once; the ten biggest clones take up around 3.5%. The sample taken for sequencing was PBMCs. These receptors were obtained from a man in his forties or fifties.

The sample holds a few counts of this clone. V and J are TRBV7-2 and TRBJ1-1; no clear D. CDR3 length equals 13 residues. Germline CDR1 SGHTA, CDR2 FQGNSA. V lost 1 base to trimming and J lost 1 base, with 4 bases between them. The CDR3 DNA follows: TGTGCCAGCAGCTTAGACAGGAACACTGAAGCTTTCTTT. Its translation is CASSLDRNTEAFF. Full variable domain (missing parts from reference TRBV7-2 and TRBJ1-1): GAGVSQSPSNKVTEKGKDVELRCDPISGHTALYWYRQSLGQGLEFLIYFQGNSAPDKSGLPSDRFSAERTGGSVSTLTIQRTQQEDSAVYLCASSLDRNTEAFFGQGTRLTVV.

CDR3 region: CASSHDRNSNQPQHF. DNA of the CDR3: TGTGCCAGCAGCCATGACAGGAATAGCAATCAGCCCCAGCATTTT. The chain has TRBV4-2 and TRBJ1-5; a possible D gene is TRBD1 (6 bases). The V end was cut by 3 bases, the J end by 0 bases, with 9 bases between. The germline V gene has CDR1 LGHNA and CDR2 YNFKEQ. This CDR3 comprises 15 residues.

The gene calls are TRBV29-1 and TRBJ2-3; weak D call: TRBD2 (5 bases). V lost 3 bases and J lost 5, with 9 bases in between. In germline, CDR1 is SQVTM, CDR2 ANQGSEA. The CDR3 has 12 residues. CDR3 nucleotide sequence: TGCAGCGTTGATAGAGGGAGAGATACGCAGTATTTT. Protein product: CSVDRGRDTQYF.

This chain uses TRBV7-9 with TRBJ2-7, with D perhaps TRBD2 (6 bases). The CDR3 has 16 amino acids. Per germline, CDR1 SEHNR and CDR2 FQNEAQ (reference sequence). V was trimmed by 5 bases and J by 1 base, leaving 18 bases between them. The CDR3 here is CASSAPEGGSSYEQYF. The CDR3 DNA sequence: TGTGCCAGCAGCGCACCCGAGGGAGGCTCTTCCTACGAGCAGTACTTC.

J is TRBJ2-1 and V is TRBV6-1; no reliable D call. The V gene lost 8 bases and the J gene lost 6 bases, with 17 bases spanning the gap. Germline CDR1 and CDR2: MNHNS and SASEGT. The CDR3 is 14 residues long. CDR3 in DNA: TGTGCCAGCGGTCCCTTCCCTTCGGGCAATGAGCAGTTCTTC. It is translated as CASGPFPSGNEQFF.

The rearrangement uses TRBV11-3 and TRBJ2-1; a possible D gene is TRBD2 (7 bases). The CDR3 extends over 15 amino acids. The V gene's germline CDR1 is SGHNT and CDR2 YENEEA. The ends were cut back, 3 bases at V and 10 bases at J, with 19 bases in the middle. In DNA, the CDR3 is TGTGCCAGCAGCTTTCCAGCGGGACATAAGGGAGAGCAGTTCTTC. It is translated as CASSFPAGHKGEQFF.

This clone was observed a few times. The genes are TRBV4-2 and TRBJ2-1; 8 bases align to TRBD2. The J segment lost 6 bases and the V segment lost 1 base, leaving 5 bases of the junction unmatched. This CDR3 contains 15 residues. CDR1 is LGHNA, CDR2 YNFKEQ, per germline. The CDR3 loop reads CASSQVAGPSNEQFF. The CDR3, as DNA: TGTGCCAGCAGCCAAGTAGCGGGGCCCAGCAATGAGCAGTTCTTC.

This chain joins TRBV5-1 and TRBJ1-2; the D is unclear. The germline gives CDR1 SGHRS, CDR2 YFSETQ. The CDR3 sequence is 14 residues long. Trimming pared 2 bases from V and 2 bases from J, leaving 10 bases between. In DNA, the CDR3 is TGCGCCAGCAGCTTAGGCGGGGAAAACTATGGCTACACCTTC. Translated: CASSLGGENYGYTF.

V gene TRBV11-2 combines with J gene TRBJ2-7, with D perhaps TRBD2 (5 bases). This CDR3 contains 14 residues. Per germline, CDR1 SGHAT and CDR2 FQNNGV. V dropped 4 bases and J dropped 5 bases, with 15 bases sitting between them. CDR3 sequence reads: CASSSGFSSNEQYF. As DNA, the CDR3 is TGTGCCAGCAGCTCCGGGTTCTCTAGCAACGAGCAGTACTTC.

This clone was counted between two and nine times. The V and J genes are TRBV10-3 and TRBJ1-1; D is uncertain. The V gene's germline CDR1 is ENHRY and CDR2 SYGVKD. The CDR3 extends over 13 amino acids. Trimming cost V 0 bases and J 3 bases, with 5 bases left between them. The CDR3 DNA reads TGTGCCATCAGTGAGTCTCTGTACACTGAAGCTTTCTTT. This encodes CAISESLYTEAFF.

This chain connects TRBV7-9 to TRBJ2-6; tentative D call: TRBD2 (6 bases). Trimming pared 5 bases from V and 0 bases from J, leaving 17 bases between. CDR1 and CDR2 from the germline V gene are SEHNR and FQNEAQ (reference sequence). The CDR3 is 18 amino acids. The DNA for the CDR3 is TGTGCCAGCAGCACGGCGGGACGCAGTATCTCTGGGGCCAACGTCCTGACTTTC. Amino acids: CASSTAGRSISGANVLTF.

CDR3 amino acids: CATSRGYFWDSQSYTF. DNA for the CDR3: TGTGCCACCAGCAGAGGGTATTTTTGGGACAGTCAGAGCTACACCTTC. The chain is built from TRBV15 and TRBJ1-2; 7 bases align to TRBD1. The CDR3 contains 16 residues. CDR1 is LNHNV and CDR2 is YYDKDF in the germline V gene (reference sequence). The J segment lost 9 bases and the V segment lost 1 base, leaving 14 bases of the junction unmatched.

The rearrangement joins TRBV5-1 to TRBJ2-5, with D possibly being TRBD2 (6 bases). This CDR3 is built from 15 residues. Germline values: CDR1 SGHRS, CDR2 YFSETQ. V was cut by 4 bases and J by 1 base, with 14 bases left in between. In nucleotides, the CDR3 is TGCGCCAGCAGCGCCCAAATAGCGGCCCAAGAGACCCAGTACTTC. This codes for CASSAQIAAQETQYF.

The chain has TRBV5-6 and TRBJ2-5; the D gene is possibly TRBD1 (6 bases). V was pared by 4 bases and J by 3 bases, with 10 bases between. Germline CDR1 reads SGHDT; CDR2 reads YYEEEE. The CDR3 sequence is 13 residues long. Written as DNA, the CDR3 is TGTGCCAGCAGCGTTCGACAGGAAGAGACCCAGTACTTC. It codes for CASSVRQEETQYF.

The rearrangement uses TRBV7-2 and TRBJ1-5, with 8 bases aligning to TRBD1. V lost 6 bases to trimming and J lost 6 bases; unmatched junction nucleotides: 7. Germline values: CDR1 SGHTA, CDR2 FQGNSA. The CDR3 loop spans 14 amino acids. The CDR3 region is CASSYTGGSQPQHF. The DNA of the CDR3 is TGTGCCAGCAGTTACACAGGGGGAAGTCAGCCCCAGCATTTT.

V gene TRBV6-6 combines with J gene TRBJ2-3, with 7 bases fitting TRBD2. Per the germline V gene, CDR1 is MNHNY and CDR2 is SVGAGI (reference sequence). The CDR3 loop spans 15 amino acids. Trimming took 4 bases from V and 2 from J; bases not matched to a gene: 6. CDR3: CASSWVGGNTDTQYF. The CDR3 region has the DNA TGTGCCAGCAGTTGGGTGGGAGGGAACACAGATACGCAGTATTTT.

CDR3 amino acids: CASRTAGTDTQYF. The CDR3 nucleotides are TGTGCCAGCAGGACAGCTGGCACAGATACGCAGTATTTT. The chain couples TRBV7-2 to TRBJ2-3; tentatively, D is TRBD1 (5 bases). V was clipped by 6 bases and J by 1 base, with 8 bases between them. This CDR3 contains 13 residues. Germline V gene data show CDR1 as SGHTA and CDR2 as FQGNSA.

This clone appeared once. The rearrangement links TRBV18 to TRBJ1-4; perhaps TRBD1 as D (5 bases). Germline V gene sequence: CDR1 KGHSH, CDR2 LQKENI. CDR3 length equals 14 residues. Trimming pared 5 bases from V and 7 bases from J, leaving 14 bases between. This chain's CDR3 is CASSVLQGGEKLFF. CDR3 in DNA: TGTGCCAGCTCAGTCCTCCAGGGAGGTGAAAAACTGTTTTTT.

The gene calls are TRBV7-3 and TRBJ2-5, with 10 nucleotides matching TRBD2. The V segment lost 3 bases and the J segment 3 bases; nucleotides outside the gene matches: 4. The CDR3 runs to 15 residues. In germline, CDR1 is SGHTA, CDR2 FQGTGA. CDR3 region: CASSLRGLAKETQYF. Written as DNA, the CDR3 is TGTGCCAGCAGCTTGAGGGGACTAGCGAAAGAGACCCAGTACTTC.

This chain connects TRBV9 to TRBJ2-3; D remains ambiguous. This CDR3 has 12 amino acids. Trimming shortened V by 2 bases and J by 6 bases, and 7 bases separated the two germline ends. Germline V gene data show CDR1 as SGDLS and CDR2 as YYNGEE. The CDR3 coding sequence is TGTGCCAGCAGCGTCCACATGGATACGCAGTATTTT. It translates to CASSVHMDTQYF.

This sequence joins TRBV5-1 and TRBJ2-2, with a tentative D call TRBD2 (5 bases). Trimming took off 1 base at V and 3 bases at J, with 13 bases between the two ends. Germline CDR1 reads SGHRS; CDR2 reads YFSETQ. The CDR3 has 16 residues. CDR3 region: CASSLWTPADTGELFF. CDR3 nucleotides: TGCGCCAGCAGCTTGTGGACCCCAGCGGACACCGGGGAGCTGTTTTTT.